This TCR beta chain was obtained from a study of blood T cell repertoires in COVID-19. Across the study: Some COVID-19 samples were acute and others convalescent; all came from the United States, Italy and Spain. Nucleic acid was either cDNA or gDNA, and it came from T cells, B-cell-depleted T cells, or PBMCs.

Losses at the gene ends were 0 bases for V and 6 bases for J; bases not matched to a gene: 8. The CDR3 totals 15 residues. The germline gives CDR1 MNHEY, CDR2 SVGAGI. Per the study methods: Researchers report that nucleated cell counts were estimated from reference gene primer amplification. TCRdb keeps only in-frame clones here, not all; method: immunoSEQ multiplex PCR. The V and J calls and the clone size are those of that table, but D and trimming were determined from the DNA. The sample consists of around 230,000 clones, 83% of them appearing once. V usage is TRBV6-5 and J usage is TRBJ2-7, with 7 bases aligning to TRBD1. The clonotype originates from a woman between 65 and 79 years old with active or convalescent COVID-19. Sample: peripheral blood. The CDR3 DNA reads as TGTGCCAGCAGTTACTCGACCGGGACAGTCGGCGAGCAGTACTTC. The encoded protein is CASSYSTGTVGEQYF.